This T cell receptor beta chain was identified during a study of vaccination effects on CD4 cells after COVID-19. The germline gives CDR1 SGDLS, CDR2 YYNGEE. Trimming took 2 bases from V and 0 from J, leaving 10 bases between them. The CDR3 spans 15 residues. Turning to this clone: Its antigen is unknown.

Using immunoSEQ multiplex PCR, the repertoire was profiled, and TCRdb retains in-frame clones only, with some absent. The sample includes more than 35,000 clones, about 68% of them seen just once. Before sequencing took place, the ViraFEST assay used viral peptide pools to expand antigen-specific CD4+ T cells. A roughly ten-day culture period preceded the isolation of CD4+ T cells. SARS-CoV-2 infected the person between March and December 2020, as confirmed by PCR. Cultures received IL-2 medium that replaced half the medium on days 3 and 7. The sequence derives from a human donor who had a prior SARS-CoV-2 infection. V and J are TRBV9 and TRBJ2-3, with D perhaps matching TRBD1 or TRBD2 (5 bases each). This specimen was CD4+ T cells from PBMCs cultured with a peptide pool, taken before COVID-19 vaccination. CDR3 sequence (DNA): TGTGCCAGCAGCGTCGGGGCTATGAGCACAGATACGCAGTATTTT. This codes for CASSVGAMSTDTQYF.